This TCR beta chain is from a study of blood T cell repertoires in COVID-19. In the study's own analysis: Estimates of nucleated cell counts were drawn from the amplification of reference gene primers. TCRdb's copy holds only in-frame clones and misses some; the assay was immunoSEQ multiplex PCR. The D gene and trimming were derived from the DNA, and the V and J assignments and clone size from that table. The sample has about 240,000 clones, around 86% seen once. CDR1 and CDR2 (germline): KGHSH, LQKENI. Trimming shortened V by 3 bases and J by 0 bases, and 11 bases separated the two germline ends. The CDR3 is 16 residues long. This clone was detected once.

The receptor was derived from a man at least 80 years old with acute or convalescent COVID-19. Sample: peripheral blood. This sequence joins TRBV18 and TRBJ2-2; possible D gene TRBD1, 6 bases. CDR3 sequence reads: CASSPRGIANTGELFF. The CDR3 DNA sequence: TGTGCCAGCTCACCGAGGGGGATCGCGAACACCGGGGAGCTGTTTTTT.